The present T cell receptor beta chain was sequenced within a study of Tregs in tolerant kidney transplant recipients. Notes on the study in general: Activated donor B cell expansion appeared to reveal the most relevant donor-specific TCRbeta repertoire. Biological reproducibility was not directly addressed, but technical replication error appeared minimal.

As regards this clone: What it recognizes is unknown.

The nonmyeloablative bone marrow transplants came from related graft donors, with transient mixed chimerism. Thawed PBMCs were FACS-sorted into unstimulated CD4+CD25+CD127- regulatory T cells, CD4+CD25- non-regulatory cells, CD4 and CD8 cells. Trimming took 5 bases from V and 4 from J; bases not matched to a gene: 11. CDR1 and CDR2 (germline): SGHTA, FQGNSA. The CDR3 is 17 residues long. Clones were sequenced by immunoSEQ multiplex PCR, and TCRdb holds only the in-frame ones, with some missing. The sample contains around 61,000 clones, more than 75% of which appear only once. This TCR was recovered from a human patient who received a combined kidney and bone marrow transplant. Some T cells may be graft donor cells. Sample: CD4+ T cells from blood (PBMCs), taken 6 months after the transplant. The chain is built from TRBV7-2 and TRBJ1-2, with 12 bases aligning to TRBD1. Here the CDR3 DNA reads TGTGCCAGCAGCAAACCGGGACAGGGGGCTTGGTCCTATGGCTACACCTTC. Protein sequence: CASSKPGQGAWSYGYTF.